These 27 T cell receptor beta chains share one sample of origin, sequenced in a study of CD8 T cells in Susac syndrome. RNA totalling 0.5 to 1 ug underwent reverse transcription with random hexamers. One entry per CDR3 protein results from TCRdb running MiXCR on the immunoSEQ multiplex PCR reads. The sample lists around 200,000 distinct CDR3 sequences, roughly 90% seen once, with about 0.13% in the top ten. Sequences were obtained from CD8+ T cells from PBMCs. The source is a human donor with multiple sclerosis.

J is TRBJ2-1 and V is TRBV6-5, with TRBD2 matching over 9 bases. Germline CDR1 is MNHEY and CDR2 is SVGAGI. J was trimmed by 0 bases and V by 3 bases; bases with no gene match: 3. There are 16 residues in the CDR3. Here the CDR3 DNA reads TGTGCCAGCAGTTATTATAGCGGGAGCTCCTACAATGAGCAGTTCTTC. Translated, it gives CASSYYSGSSYNEQFF.

This chain connects TRBV19 to TRBJ1-5; TRBD1 aligns across 7 bases. Germline trimming cut 6 bases from V and 7 bases from J; bases unmatched to any gene: 6. The germline V gene has CDR1 LNHDA and CDR2 SQIVND (reference sequence). This CDR3 has 13 residues. The CDR3 loop is CASSRTGGQPQHF. As DNA, the CDR3 is TGTGCCAGTAGCCGGACAGGAGGGCAGCCCCAGCATTTT.

The chain links TRBV6-5 to TRBJ2-6, with a weak D call TRBD1 (5 bases). V lost 2 bases and J 0 bases, leaving 14 bases between the germline ends. Germline CDR1 reads MNHEY; CDR2 reads SVGAGI. The length of the CDR3 is 18 residues. The CDR3 reads CASSYGAGQLSGANVLTF. The CDR3 nucleotides read TGTGCCAGCAGTTACGGGGCAGGGCAACTCTCTGGGGCCAACGTCCTGACTTTC.

V usage is TRBV6-6 and J usage is TRBJ1-2; tentative D call: TRBD1 (5 bases). Trimming shortened V by 4 bases and J by 6 bases, and 9 bases separated the two germline ends. This CDR3 region has 12 residues. The germline V gene has CDR1 MNHNY and CDR2 SVGAGI (reference sequence). The CDR3 protein is CASSWGTDGYTF. The CDR3 coding sequence is TGTGCCAGCAGTTGGGGGACTGATGGCTACACCTTC.

As DNA, the CDR3 is TGTGCCAGCAGCCAGGGGACGGTCGAAGCTTTCTTT. Amino acids: CASSQGTVEAFF. The J gene is TRBJ1-1, the V gene TRBV7-9; a weak D match, TRBD1 (6 bases). This CDR3 spans 12 amino acids. Germline V gene lookup returns CDR1 SEHNR and CDR2 FQNEAQ (reference sequence). The germline V and J ends were trimmed by 5 bases and 8 bases, with 12 bases remaining between them. Looking up the rest from reference TRBV7-9 and TRBJ1-1 gives the full variable domain: DTGVSQNPRHKITKRGQNVTFRCDPISEHNRLYWYRQTLGQGPEFLTYFQNEAQLEKSRLLSDRFSAERPKGSFSTLEIQRTEQGDSAMYLCASSQGTVEAFFGQGTRLTVV.

In this sample, this clonotype turned up once. The genes are TRBV4-3 and TRBJ2-1, with TRBD1 matching over 7 bases. The CDR3 is made up of 16 amino acids. Trimming took 6 bases from V and 5 from J; bases not matched to a gene: 13. The germline V gene has CDR1 LGHNA and CDR2 YSLEER. For the CDR3, the DNA is TGCGCCAGCAGTATACTCTACAGGGGCCTGAACAATGAGCAGTTCTTC. Protein: CASSILYRGLNNEQFF.

This clonotype was picked up one time. One end of the junction fails to match germline, which may point to a read error. The V gene is TRBV27, the J gene TRBJ2-3, with 7 bases lining up with TRBD1. This CDR3 spans 16 amino acids. CDR1 MNHEY and CDR2 SMNVEV come from the germline V gene (reference sequence). CDR3 in DNA: TGTGCCAGCAGTTCCCGGACTCACACGGGGACAGATTCGCAGTATTTT. Translated: CASSSRTHTGTDSQYF.

The V call is TRBV29-1, the J call TRBJ1-2, with D unclear. From germline, CDR1 is SQVTM and CDR2 ANQGSEA. The CDR3 totals 12 residues. V lost 6 bases to trimming and J lost 8 bases, with 16 bases between them. The CDR3: CSVPGRAGGYTF. CDR3 bases: TGCAGCGTCCCTGGGAGGGCCGGAGGCTACACCTTC.

The chain recombines TRBV7-6 with TRBJ1-5; D may be TRBD1 (5 bases). CDR3 length equals 16 residues. The V and J ends lost 5 bases and 3 bases respectively, with 17 bases between them. Per the germline V gene, CDR1 is SGHVS and CDR2 is FNYEAQ. The CDR3 loop is CASSPSPDSFNQPQHF. In nucleotides, the CDR3 is TGTGCCAGCAGCCCCAGTCCCGACAGCTTCAATCAGCCCCAGCATTTT.

The V call is TRBV3-1, the J call TRBJ2-3, with TRBD1 identical over 9 bases. Germline CDR1 LGHDT, CDR2 YNNKEL (reference sequence). This CDR3 has 14 residues. V was clipped by 4 bases and J by 4 bases; unmatched bases: 3. CDR3 protein: CASSRTGDPDTQYF. CDR3 coding DNA: TGTGCCAGCAGCCGGACAGGGGACCCAGATACGCAGTATTTT.

V gene TRBV6-1 combines with J gene TRBJ1-2, with TRBD1 as a possible D gene (6 bases). CDR3 length equals 12 residues. Germline V CDR1 and CDR2: MNHNS, SASEGT. Trimming took off 7 bases at V and 4 bases at J, with 10 bases between the two ends. The CDR3 here is CASIGRGYGYTF. The CDR3 DNA follows: TGTGCCAGCATCGGCAGGGGCTATGGCTACACCTTC.

The chain has TRBV29-1 and TRBJ2-2; no reliable D call. CDR1 and CDR2 (germline): SQVTM, ANQGSEA. V shed 4 bases and J shed 3 bases, with 6 bases lying between them. CDR3 size: 12 residues. Written as DNA, the CDR3 is TGCAGCGTTGGGACGTACACCGGGGAGCTGTTTTTT. Encoded protein: CSVGTYTGELFF.

The V and J genes are TRBV4-3 and TRBJ2-7; 11 bases are shared with TRBD1. This CDR3 comprises 13 residues. V shed 4 bases, J shed 6 bases, and the junction held 2 bases outside the gene matches. CDR1 is LGHNA, CDR2 YSLEER, per germline. This CDR3 is CASSPDRGLEQYF. CDR3 sequence (DNA): TGCGCCAGCAGCCCGGACAGGGGGCTCGAGCAGTACTTC.

V and J are TRBV19 and TRBJ2-5, with D uncertain. CDR1 LNHDA and CDR2 SQIVND come from the germline V gene (reference sequence). V gave up 5 bases and J gave up 5 bases, with 15 bases separating them. The CDR3 runs 14 residues. The CDR3 protein is CASSSDGPRETQYF. In DNA, the CDR3 is TGTGCCAGTAGTTCGGACGGGCCTCGGGAGACCCAGTACTTC. Variable domain in full (rest from reference TRBV19 and TRBJ2-5): DGGITQSPKYLFRKEGQNVTLSCEQNLNHDAMYWYRQDPGQGLRLIYYSQIVNDFQKGDIAEGYSVSREKKESFPLTVTSAQKNPTAFYLCASSSDGPRETQYFGPGTRLLVL.

The rearrangement links TRBV7-9 to TRBJ1-2; maybe TRBD1 (6 bases). The CDR3 is 15 residues long. The V end lost 1 base, the J end lost 5 bases, and 14 bases lay between the germline ends. Per the germline V gene, CDR1 is SEHNR and CDR2 is FQNEAQ (reference sequence). CDR3 coding DNA: TGTGCCAGCAGCTTAGAGGCAACAGGGATATATGGCTACACCTTC. It translates to CASSLEATGIYGYTF.

This clonotype was seen a handful of times. The chain has TRBV6-2 or TRBV6-3 and TRBJ2-7; 14 bases line up with TRBD2. Germline V CDR1 and CDR2: MNHEY, SVGEGT. Germline trimming cut 4 bases from V and 6 bases from J; bases unmatched to any gene: 2. This CDR3 contains 14 residues. CDR3 sequence (DNA): TGTGCCAGCAGTTCCGGACTAGCGGGAGGCGAGCAGTACTTC. This sequence encodes CASSSGLAGGEQYF.

This clonotype was seen a handful of times. The rearrangement links TRBV15 to TRBJ2-7; no clear D. The CDR3 has 14 residues. Germline CDR1 is LNHNV and CDR2 is YYDKDF (reference sequence). The germline V and J ends were trimmed by 1 base and 1 base, with 8 bases remaining between them. For the CDR3, the DNA is TGTGCCACCAGCAGAGCGACAAATTCCTACGAGCAGTACTTC. Translated: CATSRATNSYEQYF.

The CDR3 DNA is TGTGCCAGCAGCCCCGGCGTGTTAGCCGGGGAGCTGTTTTTT. Its protein is CASSPGVLAGELFF. The chain has TRBV7-2 and TRBJ2-2; unclear D gene. There are 14 residues in the CDR3. CDR1 and CDR2 (germline): SGHTA, FQGNSA. Trimming pared 5 bases from V and 6 bases from J, leaving 13 bases between.

The V call is TRBV7-9, the J call TRBJ1-6; D unresolved. The germline V and J ends were trimmed by 5 bases and 1 base, with 18 bases remaining between them. The germline CDR1 and CDR2 sequences are SEHNR and FQNEAQ (reference sequence). This CDR3 has 18 amino acids. CDR3 in DNA: TGTGCCAGCAGCACGTTCGTTGCCCAGCCGTCCTATAATTCACCCCTCCACTTT. Its translation: CASSTFVAQPSYNSPLHF. Complete variable domain (other parts from reference TRBV7-9 and TRBJ1-6): DTGVSQNPRHKITKRGQNVTFRCDPISEHNRLYWYRQTLGQGPEFLTYFQNEAQLEKSRLLSDRFSAERPKGSFSTLEIQRTEQGDSAMYLCASSTFVAQPSYNSPLHFGNGTRLTVT.

This chain links TRBV13 with TRBJ2-1; 7 nucleotides agree with TRBD2. CDR1 and CDR2 from the germline V gene are PRHDT and FYEKMQ (reference sequence). The ends lost 5 bases at V and 4 bases at J; junction bases unmatched: 11. CDR3 length equals 16 residues. The CDR3 reads CASSPSSGTSYNEQFF. CDR3 bases: TGTGCCAGCAGCCCGTCTAGCGGTACATCTTACAATGAGCAGTTCTTC. The full variable domain, its missing parts supplied by reference TRBV13 and TRBJ2-1, is AAGVIQSPRHLIKEKRETATLKCYPIPRHDTVYWYQQGPGQDPQFLISFYEKMQSDKGSIPDRFSAQQFSDYHSELNMSSLELGDSALYFCASSPSSGTSYNEQFFGPGTRLTVL.

The chain combines TRBV7-3 with TRBJ2-3; D perhaps matches TRBD2 (6 bases). The CDR3 length is 15 residues. V was trimmed by 2 bases and J by 0 bases, leaving 9 bases between them. The germline gives CDR1 SGHTA, CDR2 FQGTGA. Here the CDR3 DNA reads TGTGCCAGCAGCTTAGGGAGGACTAGCACAGATACGCAGTATTTT. Translated: CASSLGRTSTDTQYF.

The chain joins TRBV27 to TRBJ2-3; 11 bases match TRBD1. The germline V gene has CDR1 MNHEY and CDR2 SMNVEV (reference sequence). V shed 10 bases, J shed 6 bases, and the junction held 9 bases outside the gene matches. CDR3 length: 14 residues. The CDR3 region is CATQGQGEGDTQYF. The DNA of the CDR3 is TGTGCCACCCAGGGACAGGGGGAAGGGGATACGCAGTATTTT.

The chain has TRBV2 and TRBJ2-7; 10 bases are a match to TRBD2. CDR1 is SNHLY, CDR2 FYNNEI, per germline. After removal of 7 bases from V and 3 bases from J, the junction contained 9 bases not matched to a gene. The CDR3 is made up of 15 amino acids. In DNA form, the CDR3 reads TGTGCCAGCAAACCTACCGGGACTAGCGACTACGAGCAGTACTTC. Encoded protein: CASKPTGTSDYEQYF.

This sequence joins TRBV12-3 or TRBV12-4 and TRBJ2-3; D is unclear. CDR3 length: 14 amino acids. Trimming shortened V by 4 bases and J by 3 bases, and 11 bases separated the two germline ends. The CDR3 is CASSWSSLTDTQYF. CDR3 sequence (DNA): TGTGCCAGCAGTTGGTCTAGTCTTACAGATACGCAGTATTTT.

The V gene is TRBV5-1, the J gene TRBJ2-1; 7 nucleotides align to TRBD2. V lost 5 bases, J lost 5 bases, and 7 bases stayed unmatched. CDR3 size: 14 residues. Germline V gene sequence: CDR1 SGHRS, CDR2 YFSETQ. CDR3 sequence reads: CASSWLAENNEQFF. In nucleotides, the CDR3 is TGCGCCAGCAGTTGGCTAGCGGAGAACAATGAGCAGTTCTTC.

The gene calls are TRBV4-3 and TRBJ2-1; perhaps TRBD1 as D (5 bases). The germline CDR1 and CDR2 sequences are LGHNA and YSLEER. V lost 0 bases and J lost 5, with 14 bases in between. The CDR3 is 16 amino acids. Here the CDR3 reads CASSQDHQGGNNEQFF. DNA for the CDR3: TGCGCCAGCAGCCAAGATCACCAGGGTGGGAACAATGAGCAGTTCTTC.

The table lists this clonotype with a count of one. V and J are TRBV1 and TRBJ1-1. TRBV1 is marked as a pseudogene. The CDR3 has 14 amino acids. The CDR3 spells CTSSQDAMNTEAFF. The CDR3 DNA sequence: TGCACCAGCAGCCAAGATGCGATGAACACTGAAGCTTTCTTT.